The rows below give T cell receptor beta chains drawn from one sample of a study of OX40 agonist ivuxolimab in advanced cancers. Sequenced by immunoSEQ multiplex PCR; TCRdb stores in-frame clones only, minus some. The data show about 19,000 clones, roughly three quarters seen once. The input for sequencing was CD4+ or CD8+ T cells sorted from blood, taken in a trial of the OX40 agonist ivuxolimab. The source of these receptors is an adult with an advanced solid tumor such as melanoma, head and neck, liver or kidney cancer. The CDR3 runs from the conserved cysteine through the conserved F or W. Each record gives: clone size, D gene, J gene, V gene, CDR3 DNA, CDR3 protein. A D gene is named only where the DNA matches it firmly. The size of a clone is reported for some rows only, either as once, few or many, or as a class for expanded clones.

- | TRBD2 | TRBJ2-2 | TRBV7-7 | TGTGCCAGCAGACTAGCGGGAGACACCGGGGAGCTGTTTTTT | CASRLAGDTGELFF
- | - | TRBJ2-7 | TRBV4-1 | TGCGCCAGCAGCCAAGAGGCAGGGCGAAACTACGAGCAGTACTTC | CASSQEAGRNYEQYF
- | - | TRBJ1-1 | TRBV5-1 | TGCGCCAGCAGCTTGGCGGGGGGGAACACTGAAGCTTTCTTT | CASSLAGGNTEAFF
- | TRBD1 | TRBJ2-1 | TRBV10-3 | TGTGCCATCAGTGACCCGACAGGGGGCAATGAGCAGTTCTTC | CAISDPTGGNEQFF
- | - | TRBJ2-7 | TRBV29-1 | TGCAGCGCACAGAGGAACCTCTACGAGCAGTACTTC | CSAQRNLYEQYF
- | - | TRBJ1-5 | TRBV7-9 | TGTGCCAGCAGCTCAACGGAGGGTAATCAGCCCCAGCATTTT | CASSSTEGNQPQHF
- | - | TRBJ2-7 | TRBV5-6 | TGTGCCAGCAGCTCCCTAGGGGGGCTATTCACCTACGAGCAGTACTTC | CASSSLGGLFTYEQYF
- | - | TRBJ2-2 | TRBV19 | TGTGCCAGTAGTATAAGCGGCACCGGGGAGCTGTTTTTT | CASSISGTGELFF
large | - | TRBJ2-7 | TRBV13 | TGTGCCAGCAGCTTGAGCGGTAGCTCCTACGAGCAGTACTTC | CASSLSGSSYEQYF
- | TRBD1 | TRBJ2-7 | TRBV6-6 | TGTGCCAGCAGTTACTCCCGGGACAGGGGGCTCGACGAGCAGTACTTC | CASSYSRDRGLDEQYF
- | - | TRBJ1-2 | TRBV27 | - | CASSPGGIYGYTFGSGGYTF
once | - | TRBJ2-7 | TRBV7-9 | TGTGCCAGCAGCTCGAAGACAGCCACGAGCTCCTACGAGCAGTACTTC | CASSSKTATSSYEQYF
- | TRBD1 | TRBJ2-7 | TRBV5-1 | TGCGCCAGCAGCCCGGGACAGGGGGCCTACGAGCAGTACTTC | CASSPGQGAYEQYF
- | TRBD2 | TRBJ2-7 | TRBV7-2 | TGTGCCAGCAGCCTCGGGACTACGAGCTCCTACGAGCAGTACTTC | CASSLGTTSSYEQYF
- | - | TRBJ1-5 | TRBV6-4 | TGTGCCAGCAGTGAAAATCAGCCCCAGCATTTT | CASSENQPQHF
- | TRBD1 | TRBJ2-2 | TRBV19 | TGTGCCAGTAGTATGACAGGGGGCAACACCGGGGAGCTGTTTTTT | CASSMTGGNTGELFF
- | - | TRBJ2-6 | TRBV4-1 | TGCGCCAGCAGCCAAGAGGGTGGGCCCTCTGGGGCCAACGTCCTGACTTTC | CASSQEGGPSGANVLTF
- | TRBD2 | TRBJ2-7 | TRBV4-3 | TGCGCCAGCAGCCGAGGACTAGCGGTTGACTACGAGCAGTACTTC | CASSRGLAVDYEQYF
medium-sized | TRBD1 | TRBJ2-4 | TRBV5-4 | TGTGCCAGCGGGGGGCAGGGGGCGGACATTCAGTACTTC | CASGGQGADIQYF
- | - | TRBJ1-2 | TRBV14 | TGTGCCAGCAGCCAAGATATTATACGTGGGGACACTCGATATGGCTACACCTTC | CASSQDIIRGDTRYGYTF
- | - | TRBJ1-1 | TRBV5-8 | TGTGCCAGCAGCCAGGTTACCTCAGGTGGTAACACTGAAGCTTTCTTT | CASSQVTSGGNTEAFF
- | - | TRBJ2-5 | TRBV13 | TGTGCCAGCAGTGGTCGGGTGGTAAAGTTTTTCCAAGAGACCCAGTACTTC | CASSGRVVKFFQETQYF
- | TRBD1 | TRBJ1-4 | TRBV28 | TGTGCCAGCAGTCCGGACAGGGCCCCTCAGGCTCGAGATGAAAAACTGTTTTTT | CASSPDRAPQARDEKLFF
- | TRBD2 | TRBJ2-1 | TRBV5-1 | TGCGCCAGCAGCCCAGGACTAGCGGGAGGCTACAATGAGCAGTTCTTC | CASSPGLAGGYNEQFF
- | TRBD2 | TRBJ2-1 | TRBV27 | TGTGCCAGCAACCCACTAGCGGGAGTAAATGAGCAGTTCTTC | CASNPLAGVNEQFF
- | - | TRBJ1-4 | TRBV30 | TGTGCCTGGAGCCCCGTAGGGGCGGGGTATGAAAAACTGTTTTTT | CAWSPVGAGYEKLFF
- | - | TRBJ1-2 | TRBV21-1 | TGTGCCAGCAGCCCCTTCTGGCCGGGGAACTATGGCTACACCTTC | CASSPFWPGNYGYTF
- | - | TRBJ1-1 | TRBV6-5 | TGTGCCAGCAGGCAGAACACTGAAGCTTTCTTT | CASRQNTEAFF
- | - | TRBJ1-2 | TRBV6-6 | TGTGCCAGCAGTTACTCGAGCTCGTCGGGCTATGGCTACACCTTC | CASSYSSSSGYGYTF
- | TRBD2 | TRBJ2-7 | TRBV28 | TGTGCCAGCAGTCCCCAGACTAGCGGGGGCATCTACGAGCAGTACTTC | CASSPQTSGGIYEQYF